Listed below are T cell receptor beta chains from one sample, sequenced in a study of regulatory dendritic cells for organ transplantation. The antigens of these receptors remain unknown. Some clones are missing from TCRdb's copy, which holds only in-frame ones; the method was immunoSEQ multiplex PCR. The table has about 20,000 clones, less than 90% seen once. The sample consisted of naive CD4+ T cells from blood cultured with dendritic cells. Receptors were obtained from a human donor in good health. Both conserved end residues are trimmed from each CDR3.

J gene | V gene | CDR3 protein
TRBJ1-6 | TRBV30 | AWSVDLNSPLH
TRBJ1-3 | TRBV7-2 | ASSYRQTNSPSGNTIY
NA | TRBV28 | ASSSGTYEQY
TRBJ1-4 | TRBV10-3 | AISSAGGNEKLF
TRBJ2-3 | TRBV5-4 | ASSVGGTSTDTQY
TRBJ2-7 | TRBV6-6 | ASRPTGTYEQY
TRBJ2-1 | TRBV4-1 | ASSRDRTYNEQF
TRBJ2-5 | TRBV4-1 | ASSQWIIMRDGGETQY
TRBJ2-7 | TRBV4-1 | ASSQETRTYEQY
TRBJ2-1 | TRBV7-3 | ASNDPGVYNEQF
TRBJ2-2 | TRBV18 | ASSQTTGVTGELF
TRBJ1-5 | TRBV28 | ASNPGTGMGGSNQPQH
TRBJ2-5 | TRBV7-2 | ASSFQRGVQETQY
TRBJ2-7 | TRBV7-6 | ASSMTGTGIREQY
TRBJ2-7 | TRBV9 | ASSVESGKTYEQY
TRBJ2-2 | TRBV11-3 | ASSLKPGLAATGELF
TRBJ2-7 | TRBV5-1 | ASSLDAWGERYEQY
TRBJ2-5 | TRBV30 | AWSITTGAQY
TRBJ2-2 | TRBV9 | ASSVVGRANTGELF
TRBJ2-2 | TRBV7-8 | ASSLVTGITGELF
TRBJ2-7 | TRBV4-1 | ASSQLSGGLYEQY
TRBJ1-2 | TRBV28 | ASSFRQGTGYT